This T cell receptor (beta chain) was recorded in a study of T cell repertoires in cytomegalovirus infection. This clonotype was seen at least ten times. What it binds is unknown. Overall study results and limits: Dominant in the ex vivo response were TCR beta clonotypes restricted by HLA-C and specific for CMV. Cumulated frequencies of public TCR beta families served to identify carriers of CMV plus the relevant HLA.

The germline V gene encodes CDR1 ENHRY and CDR2 SYGVKD. This CDR3 has 15 residues. Trimming removed 0 bases from V and 1 base from J, with 6 bases in between. One entry per CDR3 protein, called by TCRdb with MiXCR from the reads. The sample gives roughly 100,000 distinct CDR3 sequences, about 15% of which show up once; approximately 8% is in the top ten. This clonotype was obtained from a human donor in good health (CMV status not recorded). Some clones in this sample may be carry-over from other donors' samples. The specimen was PBMCs. V is TRBV10-3 and J is TRBJ2-2; D uncertain. CDR3 in amino acids: CAISESGRNTGELFF. Written as DNA, the CDR3 is TGTGCCATCAGTGAGTCAGGGCGGAACACCGGGGAGCTGTTTTTT.